Below, 6 T cell receptor beta chains from the same sample are listed, as sequenced in a study of cytomegalovirus exposure and HLA in healthy donors. PCR involved 60 Vbeta and 13 Jbeta primers. Generated by immunoSEQ multiplex PCR, the TCRdb table keeps only in-frame clones and is missing some. The sample includes fewer than 250,000 clones, 78% seen only once; the top ten take roughly 13%. Sequenced: PBMCs. These receptors all stem from a woman aged 30 to 39 in good health and CMV-seropositive.

The rearrangement uses TRBV27 and TRBJ1-5; D possibly corresponds to TRBD1 (6 bases). The CDR3 is 13 residues long. Germline V gives CDR1 MNHEY, CDR2 SMNVEV (reference sequence). V lost 8 bases and J lost 3, with 11 bases in between. The CDR3 DNA reads as TGTGCCAGCTCCCAGGGGATCAATCAGCCCCAGCATTTT. It specifies CASSQGINQPQHF.

The chain links TRBV5-4 to TRBJ2-3, with D perhaps matching TRBD1 (7 bases). The germline V and J ends were trimmed by 3 bases and 4 bases, with 18 bases remaining between them. Germline V gives CDR1 SGHNT, CDR2 YYREEE (reference sequence). The CDR3 loop spans 16 amino acids. In nucleotides, the CDR3 is TGTGCCAGCAGCTCTCCACGGGGGCAGGGGGCAGATACGCAGTATTTT. It codes for CASSSPRGQGADTQYF.

This clone was observed a single time. J is TRBJ1-6 and V is TRBV28; D call uncertain. The CDR3 length is 16 residues. Germline assignment: CDR1 MDHEN and CDR2 SYDVKM. The V gene lost 5 bases and the J gene lost 7 bases, with 18 bases spanning the gap. CDR3 sequence: CASSAPAGYRNSPLHF. The CDR3 DNA follows: TGTGCCAGCAGTGCACCGGCGGGCTATCGGAATTCACCCCTCCACTTT.

Only one count was recorded for this clone. The rearrangement uses TRBV7-9 and TRBJ2-1; 10 positions match TRBD1. The V gene's germline CDR1 is SEHNR and CDR2 FQNEAQ (reference sequence). The ends lost 4 bases at V and 4 bases at J; junction bases unmatched: 4. The CDR3 is 15 residues long. The CDR3 DNA reads TGTGCCAGCAGCTCGGACAGGGGGAAATACAATGAGCAGTTCTTC. Amino acids: CASSSDRGKYNEQFF.

The J gene is TRBJ2-7, the V gene TRBV7-6; maybe TRBD2 (6 bases). This CDR3 region has 16 residues. Germline V CDR1 and CDR2: SGHVS, FNYEAQ. V shed 2 bases and J shed 6 bases, with 20 bases lying between them. CDR3: CASSLNFNLASGEQYF. As DNA, the CDR3 is TGTGCCAGCAGCTTAAATTTTAACCTAGCGTCGGGCGAGCAGTACTTC.

This clone occurred once. The rearrangement uses TRBV29-1 and TRBJ2-1, with 9 bases fitting TRBD2. There are 14 residues in the CDR3. V lost 3 bases, J lost 6 bases, and 6 bases stayed unmatched. Germline V CDR1 and CDR2: SQVTM, ANQGSEA. Here the CDR3 DNA reads TGCAGCGTTGACCCCGCGGGGGGGAGCAATGAGCAGTTCTTC. This translates into CSVDPAGGSNEQFF.